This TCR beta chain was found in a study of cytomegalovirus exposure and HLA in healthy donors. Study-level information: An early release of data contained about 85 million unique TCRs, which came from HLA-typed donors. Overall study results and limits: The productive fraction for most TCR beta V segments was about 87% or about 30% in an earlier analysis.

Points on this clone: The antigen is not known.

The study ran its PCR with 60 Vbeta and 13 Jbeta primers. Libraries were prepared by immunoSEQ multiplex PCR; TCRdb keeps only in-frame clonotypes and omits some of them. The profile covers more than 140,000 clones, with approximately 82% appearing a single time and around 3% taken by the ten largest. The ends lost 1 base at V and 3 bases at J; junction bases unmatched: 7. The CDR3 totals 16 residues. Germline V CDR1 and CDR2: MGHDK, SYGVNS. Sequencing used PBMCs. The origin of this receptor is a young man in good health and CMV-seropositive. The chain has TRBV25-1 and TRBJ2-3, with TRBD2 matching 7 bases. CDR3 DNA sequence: TGTGCCAGCAGTGAATCCGCGGGAGTGATTACAGATACGCAGTATTTT. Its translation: CASSESAGVITDTQYF.